The present TCR beta chain was sequenced within a study of T cells in Graves' hyperthyroidism and ophthalmopathy. Looked up from germline, CDR1 is MGHRA and CDR2 is YSYEKL. The CDR3 totals 15 residues. V was pared by 1 base and J by 2 bases, with 12 bases between. RNA transcripts yielded amplified TCR beta CDR3 regions. RT-PCR in the first round (using the HTBI primer set) targeted the TCR CDR3. TCRdb reprocessed the multiplex PCR reads with MiXCR, giving one entry per CDR3 protein. The sample holds some 620,000 distinct CDR3 sequences, around 15% seen once. Diagnostic decisions used clinical symptoms, serum thyroxine and TRAb, thyroid ultrasound and orbital computed tomography. This clonotype occurred a few times.

Sequences were obtained from blood. The sequence came from a woman in her twenties or thirties with Graves' hyperthyroidism. V and J are TRBV4-1 and TRBJ2-7, with D tentatively TRBD2 (5 bases). This CDR3 reads CASSQVASSPYEQYF. The CDR3 nucleotides read TGCGCCAGCAGCCAAGTAGCTAGCAGCCCCTACGAGCAGTACTTC.